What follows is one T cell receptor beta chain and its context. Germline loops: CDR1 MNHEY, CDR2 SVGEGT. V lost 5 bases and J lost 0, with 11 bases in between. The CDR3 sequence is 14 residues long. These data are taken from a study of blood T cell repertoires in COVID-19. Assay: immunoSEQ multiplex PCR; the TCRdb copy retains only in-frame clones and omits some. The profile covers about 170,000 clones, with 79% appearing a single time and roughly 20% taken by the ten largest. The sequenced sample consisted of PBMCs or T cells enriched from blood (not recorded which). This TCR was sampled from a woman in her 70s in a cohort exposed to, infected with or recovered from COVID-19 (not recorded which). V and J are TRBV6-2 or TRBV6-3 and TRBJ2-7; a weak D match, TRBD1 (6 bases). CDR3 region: CASSGQLSSYEQYF. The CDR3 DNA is TGTGCCAGCAGTGGACAGCTCAGCTCCTACGAGCAGTACTTC.